The clone carrying this T cell receptor beta chain was seen at least ten times. The antigen is unknown. These data are taken from a study of T cell repertoires in cytomegalovirus infection. Overall study findings and caveats: CMV-specific HLA-C-restricted TCR beta clonotypes dominated the ex vivo response. Adding up the frequency of public TCR beta families identified people who carried CMV plus the relevant HLA.

Germline V lookup: CDR1 SGHTA, CDR2 FQGNSA. J was trimmed by 2 bases and V by 5 bases; bases with no gene match: 7. CDR3 length: 15 residues. TCRdb re-analysed the reads in MiXCR, keeping a single row per CDR3 protein. The data contain under 300,000 distinct CDR3 sequences, 15% to 20% of them singletons. The origin of this receptor is a human donor in good health (CMV status not recorded). Some clones in this sample may be carry-over from other donors' samples. The V and J genes are TRBV7-2 and TRBJ1-1; 8 nucleotides line up with TRBD1. The specimen was CD8+ T cells from PBMCs. CDR3 bases: TGTGCCAGCAGCCTATGGACAGGGAGCAACACTGAAGCTTTCTTT. Translated: CASSLWTGSNTEAFF.